The next 14 T cell receptor beta chains were all read from a single sample in a study of blood T cell repertoires in COVID-19. Sequencing used immunoSEQ multiplex PCR; TCRdb keeps in-frame clones, though not all of them. The sample contains 140,000 to 150,000 clones, about 83% of which appear only once. Sample: peripheral blood. The origin of the receptors is a man under 40 with COVID-19, enrolled during active disease.

The rearrangement links TRBV30 to TRBJ2-2, with D perhaps matching TRBD2 (6 bases). The V gene lost 5 bases and the J gene lost 2 bases, with 12 bases spanning the gap. Germline V gives CDR1 GTSNPN, CDR2 SVGIG (reference sequence). The CDR3 has 14 residues. The DNA for the CDR3 is TGTGCCTGGGCAAGGGACTTTAACACCGGGGAGCTGTTTTTT. Its protein product is CAWARDFNTGELFF. The whole variable domain, remainder taken from reference TRBV30 and TRBJ2-2, is SQTIHQWPATLVQPVGSPLSLECTVEGTSNPNLYWYRQAAGRGLQLLFYSVGIGQISSEVPQNLSASRPQDRQFILSSKKLLLSDSGFYLCAWARDFNTGELFFGEGSRLTVL.

The chain joins TRBV9 to TRBJ1-5, with 7 bases identical to TRBD1. There are 16 residues in the CDR3. Germline CDR1 SGDLS, CDR2 YYNGEE. The junction had 6 bases not matched to a gene; V was cut back by 0 bases and J by 3 bases. The CDR3 DNA reads as TGTGCCAGCAGCGTAGTCGCGGACAGGCACAATCAGCCCCAGCATTTT. This gives the protein CASSVVADRHNQPQHF. Supplemented by reference TRBV9 and TRBJ1-5, the full variable domain reads DSGVTQTPKHLITATGQRVTLRCSPRSGDLSVYWYQQSLDQGLQFLIQYYNGEERAKGNILERFSAQQFPDLHSELNLSSLELGDSALYFCASSVVADRHNQPQHFGDGTRLSIL.

The chain uses TRBV10-2 and TRBJ2-2; 7 nucleotides agree with TRBD2. In germline, CDR1 is WSHSY, CDR2 SAAADI. CDR3 length equals 14 residues. With V trimmed by 6 bases and J by 6 bases, 7 bases remained unmatched. CDR3 DNA sequence: TGCGCCAGCAGCGTCGGGAGGAGGGCCGGGGAGCTGTTTTTT. Amino acids: CASSVGRRAGELFF.

The CDR3 nucleotides are TGTGCCATCAGTTTTAGCGGGAACTCCTACGAGCAGTACTTC. Translation gives CAISFSGNSYEQYF. The rearrangement uses TRBV10-3 and TRBJ2-7; TRBD2 matches 8 bases. With 5 bases clipped from V and 0 bases from J, the junction kept 3 bases outside the gene matches. The germline V gene encodes CDR1 ENHRY and CDR2 SYGVKD. CDR3 size: 14 residues.

The chain combines TRBV6-2 or TRBV6-3 with TRBJ1-2; TRBD1 matches 10 bases. Germline V gene data show CDR1 as MNHEY and CDR2 as SVGEGT. The CDR3 has 16 residues. Trimming took 6 bases from V and 4 from J; bases not matched to a gene: 11. The CDR3 DNA follows: TGTGCCAGCAGCCTCAGTCCCGGGACAGGGGCCTATGGCTACACCTTC. It is translated as CASSLSPGTGAYGYTF.

This chain uses TRBV10-1 with TRBJ2-3; D might be TRBD1 (6 bases). Trimming took 9 bases from V and 0 from J, leaving 10 bases between them. Germline loops: CDR1 WNHNN, CDR2 SYGVQD (reference sequence). The CDR3 is 13 residues long. In DNA form, the CDR3 reads TGCGCCAGTGGGACATTGAGCACAGATACGCAGTATTTT. Translation: CASGTLSTDTQYF.

This chain connects TRBV2 to TRBJ2-1; D is possibly TRBD2 (5 bases). Trimming pared 6 bases from V and 14 bases from J, leaving 14 bases between. The CDR3 length is 11 residues. CDR1 is SNHLY, CDR2 FYNNEI, per germline. The CDR3 loop is CASRGATQEFF. The DNA for the CDR3 is TGTGCCAGCAGGGGAGCCACCCAAGAGTTCTTC.

This chain links TRBV24-1 with TRBJ2-7, with D possibly TRBD2 on 6 matching bases. V lost 4 bases, J lost 3 bases, and 18 bases lay in between. CDR1 is KGHDR, CDR2 SFDVKD, per germline. CDR3 length: 16 residues. This CDR3 is CATSDHPHSGVYEQYF. For the CDR3, the DNA is TGTGCCACCAGTGACCACCCCCATTCGGGGGTCTACGAGCAGTACTTC.

V and J are TRBV2 and TRBJ1-4; D is ambiguous. The V and J ends lost 4 bases and 4 bases respectively, with 7 bases between them. Germline V gene sequence: CDR1 SNHLY, CDR2 FYNNEI. CDR3 length: 13 amino acids. The CDR3 sequence: CASSVGVNEKLFF. In DNA form, the CDR3 reads TGTGCCAGCAGTGTGGGCGTTAATGAAAAACTGTTTTTT.

The chain recombines TRBV19 with TRBJ2-1, with 10 bases that match TRBD2. The CDR3 spans 14 residues. V shed 5 bases, J shed 7 bases, and the junction held 5 bases outside the gene matches. CDR1 is LNHDA and CDR2 is SQIVND in the germline V gene (reference sequence). The CDR3 sequence: CASSPLAGANEQFF. DNA for the CDR3: TGTGCCAGTAGTCCCCTAGCGGGAGCGAATGAGCAGTTCTTC.

V usage is TRBV3-1 (or the pseudogene TRBV3-2) and J usage is TRBJ2-1; TRBD2 matches 9 bases. The CDR3 has 16 amino acids. The V and J ends lost 8 bases and 7 bases, in that order; junction bases with no gene match: 15. The germline V gene has CDR1 LGHDT and CDR2 YNNKEL (reference sequence). DNA of the CDR3: TGTGCCAGCTCCATAGGGGGCGGGAGGGCCGTAAATGAGCAGTTCTTC. Translated: CASSIGGGRAVNEQFF.

The chain couples TRBV24-1 to TRBJ2-1, with 8 bases fitting TRBD2. V was pared by 3 bases and J by 9 bases, with 12 bases of the junction left unmatched. The CDR3 is made up of 16 amino acids. CDR1 KGHDR and CDR2 SFDVKD come from the germline V gene. The CDR3 loop reads CATSDHGGSGRSEQFF. CDR3 coding DNA: TGTGCCACCAGTGATCATGGTGGGAGCGGGAGAAGTGAGCAGTTCTTC.

The gene calls are TRBV12-5 and TRBJ2-5, with D perhaps matching TRBD1 (6 bases). This CDR3 spans 13 amino acids. Germline assignment: CDR1 LGHNT and CDR2 FRNRAP. The V and J ends lost 6 bases and 5 bases respectively, with 13 bases between them. The DNA for the CDR3 is TGTGCTAGTGGCCAGGGGTACGTGGAGACCCAGTACTTC. Its protein is CASGQGYVETQYF.

This chain uses TRBV19 with TRBJ2-3; D is unresolved. V lost 5 bases, J lost 0 bases, and 3 bases lay in between. From germline, CDR1 is LNHDA and CDR2 SQIVND (reference sequence). This CDR3 region has 12 residues. This chain's CDR3 is CASSPSTDTQYF. DNA of the CDR3: TGTGCCAGTAGTCCGAGCACAGATACGCAGTATTTT.